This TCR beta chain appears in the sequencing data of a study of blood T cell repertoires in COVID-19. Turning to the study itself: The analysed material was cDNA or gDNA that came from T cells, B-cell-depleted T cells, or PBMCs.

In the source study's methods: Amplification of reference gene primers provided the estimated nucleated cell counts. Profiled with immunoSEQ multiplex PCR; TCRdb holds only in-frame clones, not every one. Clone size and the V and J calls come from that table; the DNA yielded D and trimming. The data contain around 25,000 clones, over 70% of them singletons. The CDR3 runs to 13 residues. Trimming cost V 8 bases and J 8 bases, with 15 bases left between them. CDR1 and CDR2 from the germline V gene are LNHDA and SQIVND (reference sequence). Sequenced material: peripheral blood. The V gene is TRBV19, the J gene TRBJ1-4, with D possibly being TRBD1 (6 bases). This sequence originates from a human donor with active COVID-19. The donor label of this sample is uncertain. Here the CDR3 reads CASGGGQLEKLFF. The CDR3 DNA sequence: TGTGCCAGTGGGGGCGGACAGTTGGAAAAACTGTTTTTT.